These T cell receptor beta chains were read from a single sample in a study of sequential checkpoint blockade in melanoma. Repertoires were generated with immunoSEQ multiplex PCR, while TCRdb's copy carries only in-frame clones and drops some. The sample records some 2,400 clones, 25% to 30% being singletons. The specimen comprised tumor tissue (inferred from file names), sampled from a patient given nivolumab and ipilimumab in sequence. These receptors all come from a human donor with melanoma. CDR3s include the opening cysteine and the closing phenylalanine or tryptophan. A D gene is named only where the DNA matches it firmly. The size field is filled for only some rows; it gives once, few, many or a size class.

V gene	clone size	J gene	D gene	CDR3 DNA	CDR3 protein
TRBV9	medium-sized	TRBJ2-2	.	TGTGCCAGCAGCGCAGCGGGTCCCTCGAACACCGGGGAGCTGTTTTTT	CASSAAGPSNTGELFF
TRBV11-3	medium-sized	TRBJ1-5	TRBD1	TGTGCCAGCAGCTTAACCACAGGGGCCGGCAATCAGCCCCAGCATTTT	CASSLTTGAGNQPQHF
TRBV7-6	few	TRBJ1-4	.	TGTGCCAGCAGCTTCGGGGGGGGCGGAACTAATGAAAAACTGTTTTTT	CASSFGGGGTNEKLFF
TRBV12-5	few	TRBJ1-5	.	TGTGCCAGCACACCAACTTCCGGGACTAGCAATCAGCCCCAGCATTTT	CASTPTSGTSNQPQHF
TRBV11-3	medium-sized	TRBJ2-5	TRBD2	TGTGCCAGCAGCTTATGGTCCCTAGCGGGCCAAGAGACCCAGTACTTC	CASSLWSLAGQETQYF
TRBV11-3	medium-sized	TRBJ1-1	.	TGTGCCAGCAGCTTACGGGGGGACACTAACACTGAAGCTTTCTTT	CASSLRGDTNTEAFF
TRBV19	.	TRBJ2-3	TRBD2	TGTGCCAGTAGTATAGAGGCGGGGGGGATACCTAGCACAGATACGCAGTATTTT	CASSIEAGGIPSTDTQYF
TRBV6-8	few	TRBJ2-1	.	TGTGCCATCAGTGGGGGAGTAGCGGACAATGAGCAGTTCTTC	CAISGGVADNEQFF
TRBV14	few	TRBJ1-3	.	TGTGCCAGCAGCCAACAACCAGGAGGTTGGGGGCTCTCAGGAAACACCATATATTTT	CASSQQPGGWGLSGNTIYF
TRBV12-2	medium-sized	TRBJ2-7	.	TGTGCCAGTTCACCGGGACAGCCTTTCCACGAGCAGTACTTC	CASSPGQPFHEQYF